The clone carrying this T cell receptor (beta chain) was observed a handful of times. Sequencing relied on a cDNA template that was reverse transcribed from extracted RNA. Libraries were prepared by immunoSEQ multiplex PCR; TCRdb keeps only in-frame clonotypes and omits some of them. The sample has about 120,000 clones; 30% to 40% are singletons. The entry originates in a study of CD8+ T cells in alopecia areata. About the research overall: Once tofacitinib had been taken for 6 to 18 months, 6 months off drug followed.

Alopecia areata patients had lesional scalp punch biopsies and peripheral blood taken from them. Trimming stripped 0 bases from V and 0 bases from J, with 5 bases between. CDR1 and CDR2 from the germline V gene are SGHRS and YFSETQ. This CDR3 contains 14 residues. The rearrangement joins TRBV5-1 to TRBJ2-3; unclear D gene. This clonotype originated in a human donor with alopecia areata. The sample consisted of CD4+ T cells sorted from blood. The chain's CDR3 is CASSLEQSTDTQYF. The CDR3 DNA reads TGCGCCAGCAGCTTGGAACAGAGCACAGATACGCAGTATTTT.